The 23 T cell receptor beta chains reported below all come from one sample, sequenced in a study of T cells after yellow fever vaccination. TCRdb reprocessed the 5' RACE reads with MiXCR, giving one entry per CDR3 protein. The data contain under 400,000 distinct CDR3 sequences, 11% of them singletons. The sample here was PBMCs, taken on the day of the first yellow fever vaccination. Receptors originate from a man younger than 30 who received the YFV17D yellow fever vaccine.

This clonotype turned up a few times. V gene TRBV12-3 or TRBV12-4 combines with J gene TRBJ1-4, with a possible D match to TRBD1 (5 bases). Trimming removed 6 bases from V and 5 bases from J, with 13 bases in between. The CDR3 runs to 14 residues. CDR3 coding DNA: TGTGCCAGCAGACCGCGGGGCTCGAATGAAAAACTGTTTTTT. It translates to CASRPRGSNEKLFF.

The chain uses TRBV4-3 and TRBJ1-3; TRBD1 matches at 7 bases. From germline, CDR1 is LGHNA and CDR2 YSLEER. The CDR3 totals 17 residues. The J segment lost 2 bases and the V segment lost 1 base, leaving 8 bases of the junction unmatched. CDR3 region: CASSQARQGNPGNTIYF. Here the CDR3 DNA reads TGCGCCAGCAGCCAAGCGAGACAGGGAAATCCTGGAAACACCATATATTTT.

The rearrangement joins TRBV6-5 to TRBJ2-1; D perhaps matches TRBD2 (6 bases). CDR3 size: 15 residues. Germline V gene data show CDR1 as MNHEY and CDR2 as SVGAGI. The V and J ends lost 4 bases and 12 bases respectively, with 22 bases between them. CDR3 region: CASSFSHPGVSGQFF. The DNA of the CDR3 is TGTGCCAGCAGTTTTTCCCACCCGGGGGTCAGCGGGCAGTTCTTC.

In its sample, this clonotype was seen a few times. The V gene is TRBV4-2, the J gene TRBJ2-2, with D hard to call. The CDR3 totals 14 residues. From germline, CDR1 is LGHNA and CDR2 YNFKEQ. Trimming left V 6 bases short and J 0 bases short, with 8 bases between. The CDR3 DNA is TGTGCCAGCAGGCAGCCCGCGAACACCGGGGAGCTGTTTTTT. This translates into CASRQPANTGELFF.

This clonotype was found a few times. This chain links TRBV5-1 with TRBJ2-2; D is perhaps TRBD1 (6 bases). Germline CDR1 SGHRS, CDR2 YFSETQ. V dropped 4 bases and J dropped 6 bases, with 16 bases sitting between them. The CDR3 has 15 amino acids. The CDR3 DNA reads TGCGCCAGCAGCCCCCTGACAGGAGAATCCGGGGAGCTGTTTTTT. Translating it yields CASSPLTGESGELFF.

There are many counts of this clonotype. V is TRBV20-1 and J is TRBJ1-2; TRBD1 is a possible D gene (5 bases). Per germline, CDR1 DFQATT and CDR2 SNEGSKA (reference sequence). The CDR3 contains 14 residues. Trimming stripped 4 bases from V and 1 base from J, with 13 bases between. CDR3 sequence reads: CSANPTDFNYGYTF. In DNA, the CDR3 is TGCAGTGCTAACCCGACAGACTTTAACTATGGCTACACCTTC.

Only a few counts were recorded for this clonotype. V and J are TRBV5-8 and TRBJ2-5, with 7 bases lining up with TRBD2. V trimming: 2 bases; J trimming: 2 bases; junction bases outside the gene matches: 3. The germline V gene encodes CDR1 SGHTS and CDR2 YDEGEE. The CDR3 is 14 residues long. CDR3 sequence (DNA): TGTGCCAGCAGCTTCCTAGCGGAACAAGAGACCCAGTACTTC. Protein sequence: CASSFLAEQETQYF. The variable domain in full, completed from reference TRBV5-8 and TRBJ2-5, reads EAGVTQSPTHLIKTRGQQATLRCSPISGHTSVYWYQQALGLGLQFLLWYDEGEERNRGNFPPRFSGRQFPNYSSELNVNALELEDSALYLCASSFLAEQETQYFGPGTRLLVL.

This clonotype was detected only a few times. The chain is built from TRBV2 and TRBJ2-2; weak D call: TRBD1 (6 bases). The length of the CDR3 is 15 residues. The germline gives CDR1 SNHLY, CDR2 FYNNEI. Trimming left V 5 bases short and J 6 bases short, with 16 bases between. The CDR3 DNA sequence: TGTGCCAGCAGTACCCTACAGGGTAGCGCCGGGGAGCTGTTTTTT. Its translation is CASSTLQGSAGELFF.

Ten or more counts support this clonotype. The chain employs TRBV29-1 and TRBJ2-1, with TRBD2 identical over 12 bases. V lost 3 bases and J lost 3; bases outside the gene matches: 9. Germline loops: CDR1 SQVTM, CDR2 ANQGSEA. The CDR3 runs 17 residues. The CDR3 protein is CSVDVASGGASYNEQFF. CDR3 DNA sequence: TGCAGCGTTGATGTCGCTAGCGGGGGGGCAAGCTACAATGAGCAGTTCTTC.

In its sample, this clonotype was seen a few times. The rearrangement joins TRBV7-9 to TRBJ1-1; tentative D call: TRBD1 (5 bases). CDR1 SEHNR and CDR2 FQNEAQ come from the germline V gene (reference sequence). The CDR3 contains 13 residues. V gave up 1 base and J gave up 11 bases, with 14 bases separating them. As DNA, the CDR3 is TGTGCCAGCAGCTTAGGCTTGGGGCGCCGGGCTTTCTTT. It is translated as CASSLGLGRRAFF.

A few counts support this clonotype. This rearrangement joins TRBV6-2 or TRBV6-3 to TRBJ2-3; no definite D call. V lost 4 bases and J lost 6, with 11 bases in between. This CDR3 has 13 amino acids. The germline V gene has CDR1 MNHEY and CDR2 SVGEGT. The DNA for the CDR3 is TGTGCCAGCAGTTTGGTCGGTCTTGATACGCAGTATTTT. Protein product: CASSLVGLDTQYF.

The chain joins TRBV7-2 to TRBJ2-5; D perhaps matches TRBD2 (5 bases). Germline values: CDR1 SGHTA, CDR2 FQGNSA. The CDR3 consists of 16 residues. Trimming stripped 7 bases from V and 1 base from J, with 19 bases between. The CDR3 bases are TGTGCCAGCAACCCGCGAGCGGATACCCTCCAAGAGACCCAGTACTTC. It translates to CASNPRADTLQETQYF.

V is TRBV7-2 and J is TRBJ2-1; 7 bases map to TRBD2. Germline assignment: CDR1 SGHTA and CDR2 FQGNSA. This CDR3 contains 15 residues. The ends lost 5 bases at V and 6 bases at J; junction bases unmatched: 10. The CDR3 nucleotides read TGTGCCAGCAGCCCGAGCGGGGTTAGGAGCAATGAGCAGTTCTTC. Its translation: CASSPSGVRSNEQFF.

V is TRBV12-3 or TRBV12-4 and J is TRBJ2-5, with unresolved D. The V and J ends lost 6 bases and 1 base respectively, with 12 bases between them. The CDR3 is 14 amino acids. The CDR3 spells CASRRRPLQETQYF. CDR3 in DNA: TGTGCCAGCAGACGGCGGCCGCTCCAAGAGACCCAGTACTTC.

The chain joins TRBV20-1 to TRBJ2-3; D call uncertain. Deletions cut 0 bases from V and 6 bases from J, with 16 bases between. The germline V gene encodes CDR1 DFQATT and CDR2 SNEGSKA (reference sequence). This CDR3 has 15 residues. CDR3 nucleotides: TGCAGTGCTAGAGATGCTGCATCCCCCGGGGATACGCAGTATTTT. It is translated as CSARDAASPGDTQYF.

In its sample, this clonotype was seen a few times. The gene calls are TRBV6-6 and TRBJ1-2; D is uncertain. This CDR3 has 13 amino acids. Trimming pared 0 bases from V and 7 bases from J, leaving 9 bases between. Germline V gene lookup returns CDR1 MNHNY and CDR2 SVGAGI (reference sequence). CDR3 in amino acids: CASSYSNFGGYTF. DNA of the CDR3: TGTGCCAGCAGTTACTCGAACTTTGGTGGCTACACCTTC.

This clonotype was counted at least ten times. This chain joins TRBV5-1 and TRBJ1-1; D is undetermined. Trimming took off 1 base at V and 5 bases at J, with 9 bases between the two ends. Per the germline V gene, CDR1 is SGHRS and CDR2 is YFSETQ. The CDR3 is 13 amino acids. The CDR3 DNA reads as TGCGCCAGCAGCTTGCTAATTTCAACTGAAGCTTTCTTT. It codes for CASSLLISTEAFF.

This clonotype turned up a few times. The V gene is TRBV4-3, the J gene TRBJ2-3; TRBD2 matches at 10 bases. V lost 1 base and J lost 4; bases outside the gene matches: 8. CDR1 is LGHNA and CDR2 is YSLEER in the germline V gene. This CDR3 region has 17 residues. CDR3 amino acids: CASSQGRSGGAPDTQYF. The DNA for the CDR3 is TGCGCCAGCAGCCAAGGGAGGAGCGGGGGGGCTCCAGATACGCAGTATTTT.

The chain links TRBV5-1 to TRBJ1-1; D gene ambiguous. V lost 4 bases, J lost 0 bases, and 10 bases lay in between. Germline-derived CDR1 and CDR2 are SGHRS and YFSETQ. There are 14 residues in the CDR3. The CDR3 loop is CASSMGSMNTEAFF. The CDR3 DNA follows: TGCGCCAGCAGCATGGGATCAATGAACACTGAAGCTTTCTTT. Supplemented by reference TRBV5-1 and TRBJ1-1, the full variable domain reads KAGVTQTPRYLIKTRGQQVTLSCSPISGHRSVSWYQQTPGQGLQFLFEYFSETQRNKGNFPGRFSGRQFSNSRSEMNVSTLELGDSALYLCASSMGSMNTEAFFGQGTRLTVV.

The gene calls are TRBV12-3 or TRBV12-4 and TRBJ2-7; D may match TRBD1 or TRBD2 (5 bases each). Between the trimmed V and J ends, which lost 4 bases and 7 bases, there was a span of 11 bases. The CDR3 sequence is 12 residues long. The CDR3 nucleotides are TGTGCCAGCAGTTACAGGACGGGGGAGCAGTACTTC. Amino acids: CASSYRTGEQYF.

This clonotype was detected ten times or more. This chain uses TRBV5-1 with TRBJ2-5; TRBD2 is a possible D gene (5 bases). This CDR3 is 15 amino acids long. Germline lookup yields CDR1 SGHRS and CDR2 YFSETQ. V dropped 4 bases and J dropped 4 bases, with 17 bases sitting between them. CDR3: CASSTGSSRGETQYF. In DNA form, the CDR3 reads TGCGCCAGCAGCACCGGGTCCAGCCGGGGAGAGACCCAGTACTTC.

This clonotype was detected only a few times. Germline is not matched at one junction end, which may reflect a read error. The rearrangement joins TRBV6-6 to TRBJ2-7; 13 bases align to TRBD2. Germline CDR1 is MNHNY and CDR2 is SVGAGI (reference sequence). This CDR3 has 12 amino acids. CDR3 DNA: TGTGCCAGCAGCCTAACTAGCGGGGGGGACAACTTC. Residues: CASSLTSGGDNF.

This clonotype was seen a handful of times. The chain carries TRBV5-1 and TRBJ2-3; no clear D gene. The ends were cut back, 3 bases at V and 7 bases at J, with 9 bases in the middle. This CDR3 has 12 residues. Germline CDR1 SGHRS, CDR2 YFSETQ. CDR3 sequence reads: CASSSEENTQYF. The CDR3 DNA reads TGCGCCAGCAGCTCAGAGGAAAATACGCAGTATTTT.